Reported below is one T cell receptor (beta chain). This sample was included in a study of blood T cell repertoires in COVID-19. Study-level background: Researchers got acute and convalescent COVID-19 samples from the United States, Italy and Spain. PBMCs, B-cell-depleted T cells, or T cells were the source of the cDNA or gDNA that made up the material.

Per the authors' pipeline: Reference gene primer amplification gave nucleated cell count estimates. The protocol was immunoSEQ multiplex PCR, while the TCRdb copy is restricted to in-frame clones and leaves out a portion. That table supplies the V and J calls and clone size; D and trimming were determined from the DNA. The sample consists of some 270,000 clones, 80% to 85% of them appearing once. Patients of the Seattle cohort, enrolled during active infection, were followed longitudinally. CDR1 and CDR2 from the germline V gene are LNHDA and SQIVND (reference sequence). This CDR3 is built from 15 residues. The V gene lost 10 bases and the J gene lost 4 bases, with 22 bases spanning the gap.

The chain joins TRBV19 to TRBJ1-1; possible D gene TRBD1, 6 bases. Sequenced: peripheral blood. The sequence derives from a person aged 65 to 85 with COVID-19, enrolled during active disease. CDR3 amino acids: CATNGGAPSRTEAFF. CDR3 DNA: TGTGCCACCAATGGGGGGGCGCCCTCGCGCACTGAAGCTTTCTTT.